The 23 T cell receptor beta chains reported below all come from one sample, sequenced in a study of regulatory T cells in long-lasting Graves disease (dated by TCRdb to the early 2020s). The protocol used for the library was multiplex PCR. TCRdb names Illumina HiSeq 4000 as the instrument used. TCR beta libraries were built with iRepertoire HTBI primers and Arm-PCR amplification of CDR3 regions. In TCRdb, the public reads were trimmed at Q25 with fastp and aligned with MiXCR, with productive beta chains retained. CDR3 protein sequences are deduplicated, and each keeps its most common genes and DNA. The sample table lists about 220,000 distinct CDR3 sequences, roughly a fifth of them with a count of one. The ten top clones hold 12% of the sample. The label giving this sample's time point can be read as: newly diagnosed GD, antithyroid drugs for less than 3 months. RNA was extracted from PBMCs in TRIzol for both TCR sequencing and RNA sequencing.

These same records also appear under a second study, on T cells in Graves' hyperthyroidism and ophthalmopathy.

Source: peripheral blood mononuclear cells (PBMCs), taken at new diagnosis, from a patient treated with antithyroid drugs. The receptors originated from a woman aged 25 to 39 with Graves disease. Donor details come from another sample of the same person, matched by shared clones.

This clonotype was recorded at least ten times. The chain combines TRBV30 with TRBJ1-1, with TRBD1 as a possible D gene (6 bases). The germline CDR1 and CDR2 sequences are GTSNPN and SVGIG (reference sequence). The CDR3 totals 14 residues. V lost 4 bases and J lost 1, with 13 bases in between. The CDR3 sequence: CAWNRGAGNTEAFF. The CDR3 DNA is TGTGCCTGGAATCGGGGGGCAGGGAACACTGAAGCTTTCTTT.

This clonotype was observed many times. This chain links TRBV7-2 with TRBJ2-7, with TRBD2 as a possible D gene (6 bases). Deletions cut 2 bases from V and 4 bases from J, with 12 bases between. Germline CDR1 and CDR2: SGHTA and FQGNSA. This CDR3 spans 14 amino acids. DNA for the CDR3: TGTGCCAGCAGCTTAAGGCGGGACCTATACGAGCAGTACTTC. Translated: CASSLRRDLYEQYF. The whole variable domain, filled in from reference TRBV7-2 and TRBJ2-7, reads GAGVSQSPSNKVTEKGKDVELRCDPISGHTALYWYRQSLGQGLEFLIYFQGNSAPDKSGLPSDRFSAERTGGSVSTLTIQRTQQEDSAVYLCASSLRRDLYEQYFGPGTRLTVT.

This clonotype was counted at least ten times. The chain is built from TRBV6-1 and TRBJ1-1, with TRBD1 matching 11 bases. Looked up from germline, CDR1 is MNHNS and CDR2 is SASEGT. CDR3 length equals 16 residues. V lost 10 bases, J lost 4 bases, and 14 bases stayed unmatched. The CDR3 region is CATERTGGPRGTEAFF. The CDR3 bases are TGTGCCACAGAAAGGACAGGGGGCCCCCGGGGCACTGAAGCTTTCTTT.

This clonotype appeared many times. The chain employs TRBV2 and TRBJ2-3; 9 nucleotides agree with TRBD1. Germline CDR1 reads SNHLY; CDR2 reads FYNNEI. This CDR3 contains 13 residues. The ends lost 4 bases at V and 5 bases at J; junction bases unmatched: 1. The chain's CDR3 is CASSGTGVDTQYF. CDR3 DNA sequence: TGTGCCAGCAGTGGGACAGGGGTAGATACGCAGTATTTT.

This clonotype was recorded many times. The chain couples TRBV28 to TRBJ2-1, with TRBD1 identical over 10 bases. The CDR3 is 15 residues long. Trimming at V came to 5 bases and at J to 8 bases, leaving 9 bases not matched to a gene. Germline assignment: CDR1 MDHEN and CDR2 SYDVKM. For the CDR3, the DNA is TGTGCCAGCAGTGAGCCGGGGACAGGGGTCCATGAGCAGTTCTTC. Protein product: CASSEPGTGVHEQFF.

This clonotype was picked up many times. CDR3 nucleotide sequence: TGTGCCAGCGGATTACTAGCGGCGAGCTTCACAGATACGCAGTATTTT. This encodes CASGLLAASFTDTQYF. The genes are TRBV27 and TRBJ2-3, with 8 bases fitting TRBD2. The CDR3 consists of 16 residues. Trimming cost V 8 bases and J 2 bases; bases outside gene matches: 12. CDR1 and CDR2 (germline): MNHEY, SMNVEV (reference sequence).

This clonotype was observed many times. The chain couples TRBV13 to TRBJ1-1, with D possibly TRBD1 on 5 matching bases. The CDR3 has 13 amino acids. Germline-derived CDR1 and CDR2 are PRHDT and FYEKMQ (reference sequence). Trimming removed 4 bases from V and 5 bases from J, with 11 bases in between. The CDR3 region has the DNA TGTGCCAGCAGCTCCGAGGGGATTACTGAAGCTTTCTTT. Its protein is CASSSEGITEAFF.

This clonotype was seen ten or more times. One end of the junction fails to match germline, which may point to a read error. As DNA, the CDR3 is TGTGCTAGCAGCATACCGGGGGGCACCATATATTTT. Its protein product is CASSIPGGTIYF. This chain uses TRBV7-7 with TRBJ1-3; tentatively, D is TRBD1 (5 bases). Germline lookup yields CDR1 SSHAT and CDR2 FNYEAQ (reference sequence). The CDR3 sequence is 12 residues long.

The sample holds many counts of this clonotype. DNA for the CDR3: TGTGCCTGGAACGTTATAGCGGGAGGGCCGGTATCTTACAATGAGCAGTTCTTC. This encodes CAWNVIAGGPVSYNEQFF. This chain connects TRBV30 to TRBJ2-1, with TRBD2 identical over 11 bases. This CDR3 has 18 residues. After removal of 4 bases from V and 4 bases from J, the junction contained 15 bases not matched to a gene. Germline V CDR1 and CDR2: GTSNPN, SVGIG (reference sequence).

This chain joins TRBV24-1 and TRBJ2-3; D gene ambiguous. This CDR3 is built from 16 residues. Trimming pared 3 bases from V and 0 bases from J, leaving 12 bases between. Germline V gene sequence: CDR1 KGHDR, CDR2 SFDVKD. The DNA of the CDR3 is TGTGCCACCAGTGATCCCGGTCTAGGGAGCACAGATACGCAGTATTTT. It is translated as CATSDPGLGSTDTQYF.

This clonotype appeared many times. V usage is TRBV27 and J usage is TRBJ2-1, with 8 positions matching TRBD2. The CDR3 consists of 15 residues. The germline CDR1 and CDR2 sequences are MNHEY and SMNVEV (reference sequence). Unmatched junction bases numbered 5, after V lost 2 bases and J lost 5 bases. The CDR3 region has the DNA TGTGCCAGCAGTTTAAAACGGGGGGGCGACAATGAGCAGTTCTTC. Translated: CASSLKRGGDNEQFF.

This clonotype has a count of ten or more. The chain carries TRBV9 and TRBJ2-1; TRBD1 or TRBD2 may be the D gene (5 bases each). Trimming removed 0 bases from V and 9 bases from J, with 13 bases in between. The CDR3 runs 14 residues. CDR1 and CDR2 (germline): SGDLS, YYNGEE. The CDR3 region is CASSVVGTSGEQFF. The CDR3 DNA is TGTGCCAGCAGCGTAGTTGGGACGTCGGGTGAGCAGTTCTTC.

This clonotype was found many times. The chain uses TRBV3-1 and TRBJ1-4; no reliable D call. Trimming removed 4 bases at V and 8 bases at J, with 17 bases between. The CDR3 loop spans 15 amino acids. From germline, CDR1 is LGHDT and CDR2 YNNKEL (reference sequence). The CDR3 sequence is CASSPSLFIGEKLFF. CDR3 sequence (DNA): TGTGCCAGCAGCCCTAGTCTTTTTATCGGGGAAAAACTGTTTTTT.

This clonotype showed up many times. This chain joins TRBV7-8 and TRBJ2-5, with 11 bases that match TRBD2. With 2 bases clipped from V and 5 bases from J, the junction kept 4 bases outside the gene matches. The germline CDR1 and CDR2 sequences are SGHVS and FQNEAQ. The CDR3 spans 15 residues. The CDR3 sequence is CASSLRLAGTETQYF. In nucleotides, the CDR3 is TGTGCCAGCAGCTTAAGACTAGCGGGGACTGAGACCCAGTACTTC. Full variable domain (remainder filled in from reference TRBV7-8 and TRBJ2-5): GAGVSQSPRYKVAKRGQDVALRCDPISGHVSLFWYQQALGQGPEFLTYFQNEAQLDKSGLPSDRFFAERPEGSVSTLKIQRTQQEDSAVYLCASSLRLAGTETQYFGPGTRLLVL.

This clonotype was observed a handful of times. The V and J genes are TRBV4-1 and TRBJ2-3; D is perhaps TRBD1 or TRBD2 (5 bases each). Per germline, CDR1 MGHRA and CDR2 YSYEKL. V lost 5 bases and J 0 bases, leaving 18 bases between the germline ends. The CDR3 covers 17 residues. CDR3 nucleotide sequence: TGCGCCAGCAGCTACCCCGGGACCAGAAGGAGCACAGATACGCAGTATTTT. Translation: CASSYPGTRRSTDTQYF.

This clonotype was detected many times. V and J are TRBV9 and TRBJ2-2; D uncertain. The V and J ends lost 6 bases and 3 bases respectively, with 12 bases between them. This CDR3 contains 14 residues. Germline V CDR1 and CDR2: SGDLS, YYNGEE. The CDR3 protein is CASKSEVYTGELFF. In DNA, the CDR3 is TGTGCCAGCAAAAGTGAGGTGTACACCGGGGAGCTGTTTTTT.

The chain couples TRBV11-2 to TRBJ2-3, with a weak D call TRBD2 (6 bases). CDR1 is SGHAT, CDR2 FQNNGV, per germline. Between the trimmed V and J ends, which lost 5 bases and 2 bases, there was a span of 17 bases. There are 16 residues in the CDR3. CDR3 DNA sequence: TGTGCCAGCAGCCCGGGGGACTCGCTGAACACAGATACGCAGTATTTT. Translated, it gives CASSPGDSLNTDTQYF.

This clonotype was observed a handful of times. J is TRBJ2-7 and V is TRBV3-1; 10 bases line up with TRBD1. The V gene end was trimmed by 5 bases and the J gene end by 3 bases; junction bases not matched to a gene: 4. CDR1 and CDR2 (germline): LGHDT, YNNKEL (reference sequence). This CDR3 contains 14 residues. CDR3 nucleotide sequence: TGTGCCAGCAGCGCCGGGACAGGGGTCTACGAGCAGTACTTC. Translated, it gives CASSAGTGVYEQYF.

This clonotype was counted between two and nine times. The V and J genes are TRBV5-1 and TRBJ2-1; 7 bases are a match to TRBD1. V trimming: 4 bases; J trimming: 4 bases; junction bases outside the gene matches: 11. The CDR3 sequence is 16 residues long. Per the germline V gene, CDR1 is SGHRS and CDR2 is YFSETQ. In DNA form, the CDR3 reads TGCGCCAGCAGCCCCACCCGACAGGGCGGTTACAATGAGCAGTTCTTC. It specifies CASSPTRQGGYNEQFF.

This clonotype was picked up many times. The V gene is TRBV4-1, the J gene TRBJ2-1, with 9 nucleotides matching TRBD2. The V gene end was trimmed by 1 base and the J gene end by 9 bases; junction bases not matched to a gene: 10. This CDR3 has 16 amino acids. The germline V gene encodes CDR1 MGHRA and CDR2 YSYEKL. CDR3 residues: CASSQGSSGRLGEQFF. Written as DNA, the CDR3 is TGCGCCAGCAGCCAAGGCTCCAGCGGGAGGCTTGGTGAGCAGTTCTTC.

Details on this clonotype: A much larger clone lies a single base off, so this may be a read error. The chain has TRBV6-6 and TRBJ2-1; 11 positions match TRBD2. The CDR3 covers 17 residues. The germline gives CDR1 MNHNY, CDR2 SVGAGI (reference sequence). CDR3 nucleotide sequence: TGTGCCGGCAGTTACTCGCCGACTAGCGGGGTTTACAATGAGCAGTTCTTC. Translating it yields CAGSYSPTSGVYNEQFF.

This clonotype was detected ten times or more. The chain couples TRBV9 to TRBJ2-1, with 8 bases aligning to TRBD2. With V trimmed by 0 bases and J by 6 bases, 14 bases remained unmatched. The CDR3 is 18 amino acids. Germline V lookup: CDR1 SGDLS, CDR2 YYNGEE. Written as DNA, the CDR3 is TGTGCCAGCAGCGTAGTGGGTACTCCCGGGACTAGGTCCAATGAGCAGTTCTTC. Its protein is CASSVVGTPGTRSNEQFF.

In this sample, this clonotype turned up many times. The CDR3 DNA is TGCAGCGTTGAAGTGGGGGAGCAGTTCTTC. Translating gives CSVEVGEQFF. The V and J genes are TRBV29-1 and TRBJ2-1, with D unresolved. This CDR3 is built from 10 residues. Trimming removed 1 base at V and 10 bases at J, with 5 bases between. Germline V gene sequence: CDR1 SQVTM, CDR2 ANQGSEA.